This TCR beta chain originates from a study of T cell clusters in autoimmune cytopenias. TRB amplification used approximately 270 ng of peripheral blood genomic DNA. This clonotype shows up as medium-sized (0.01 to 0.1%) by frequency. There are 13 residues in the CDR3. CDR1 is SQVTM and CDR2 is ANQGSEA in the germline V gene. TRB was amplified by touch-down multiplex PCR, primer pools A and B combined. TCRdb re-called the multiplex PCR reads and shows each CDR3 protein once, DNA omitted. Its clone listing holds about 6,100 distinct CDR3 sequences. This same sample was also taken into another study, of T cell repertoires in aging, cancer and after chemotherapy.

This clonotype was obtained from a human donor in good health. The genes are TRBV29-1 and TRBJ1-2; TCRdb lists TRBD1, though no DNA is available to test this call. Sample: peripheral blood. CDR3 loop: CSVSGQGNSGYTF.